This T cell receptor (beta chain) was identified in a study of T-cell reconstitution after alpha-beta-depleted transplantation in children (dated by TCRdb to 2016 to 2017). A note on the overall study: Using TCR repertoire profiling, the study quantitatively followed how T-cell immune reconstitution unfolded in children after TCRalphabeta/CD19-depleted allogeneic hematopoietic cell transplantation.

To prepare the library, PCR was applied. Sequencing was performed on an Illumina HiSeq 2500. Molecular barcoding was employed in the preparation of TCR libraries, with unique molecular identifiers being used to normalize TCRbeta repertoire quantification. Using fastp trimming at Q25 and MiXCR clonotype assembly, TCRdb reanalyzed the public sequencing data and kept in-frame beta chains. Each CDR3 protein appears once, grouped with its most common genes and DNA. This sample gives some 72,000 distinct CDR3 sequences in total; about 7% of them show up just once. Less than 3% of the sample rests with the top ten. The CDR3 starts with the cysteine, ends with the phenylalanine, and has 14 residues. Of all the DNA, just the CDR3 is kept, 42 bases in frame from base 1. V is trimmed back by 3 bases and J by 2 bases, and the junction contains 3 bases that no gene match accounts for. This clonotype has just a few counts. Its antigen remains unidentified. No quality values exist for individual bases; no much larger clone is one base distant.

The source is a human donor who donated a stem cell graft to a child with acute lymphoblastic leukemia. Rearrangement joined TRBV12-3 or TRBV12-4 to TRBJ1-1, and TRBD1 matches 7 of the central bases. This sample comprised PBMCs from the stem cell graft donor, obtained from the stem cell graft. In nucleotide form, the sequence is TGTGCCAGCAGTTTGACAGGGTCTAACACTGAAGCTTTCTTT. It codes for CASSLTGSNTEAFF.